The TCR beta chain under discussion was sequenced for a study of CD8+ T cells in alopecia areata (dated by TCRdb to between 2017 and 2018). Background on the whole study: Treated patients were enrolled in an open-label pilot trial of oral tofacitinib at 5 to 10 mg twice daily for moderate-to-severe alopecia areata. Tofacitinib was administered for 6 to 18 months, and 6 months of follow-up off drug were then conducted to assess delayed response and recurrence. The SALT score, which quantifies the percentage of affected scalp surface area, was used to measure disease severity in treated patients. High-throughput TCRbeta sequencing was used to examine T cell clonal expansion in alopecia areata in both the C3H/HeJ mouse model and human patients. Human TCRbeta sequencing covered scalp tissue and sorted CD4+ and CD8+ peripheral blood T cells from patchy and totalis/universalis alopecia areata patients and healthy controls. Biopsies were taken from tofacitinib-treated patients at baseline and again at 4 and 24 weeks into treatment, and several of those patients also had a later scalp biopsy. Scalp clonality was compared across normal scalp (n=4), patchy alopecia areata scalp (n=8), and alopecia totalis/universalis scalp (n=8). The RNA source kit depended on sample type: the PAXgene miRNA kit for fixed scalp, the miRNeasy kit for PBMCs, and the RNeasy kit for mouse skin. TCRbeta CDR3 regions were amplified by immunoSEQ multiplex PCR using 35 Vbeta forward and 13 Jbeta reverse primers.

Regarding this clone: Its specific antigen is unknown. The record has no base qualities; no much larger clone is one base away.

Library method: the immunoSEQ multiplex PCR assay. RNA was extracted from all samples and reverse transcribed into cDNA, which served as template for TCR sequencing. SuperScript III was used to make first-strand cDNA, primed with a 2:1 mix of oligo-dT and random hexamers. A synthetic immune receptor repertoire was used to measure amplification bias, and any remaining bias was corrected computationally. The paper's data handling went like this. Raw reads were preprocessed to remove errors, and CDR3 was defined by IMGT conventions from the conserved cysteine to phenylalanine. To get clonality, Shannon entropy was normalized by log2 of the number of productive unique TCRs and the result was subtracted from 1. Whether each scalp clone was CD4 or CD8 was inferred by checking scalp TCRbeta sequences against the CD4 and CD8 repertoires from sorted blood. TCRdb re-hosts the immuneACCESS table, in-frame sequences only. Its copies lack some clones; in the studies checked, an unresolved V gene accounts for under half of them, and the cause for the rest is not known. V, J and clone size derive from that table, while D and trimming were established from the DNA sequence. In this sample the table shows around 100,000 clones, around 50% of which occur a single time. 9% to 15% of the sample rests with the top ten.

Looking up the germline V gene yields CDR1 LGHNA and CDR2 YSLEER. The CDR3 runs 17 amino acids, cysteine and phenylalanine included. The read is trimmed to its CDR3 DNA, 51 bases read in frame from base 1. At the junction V is shortened by 3 bases and J by 0 bases; bases outside the gene matches: 8. Study-wide findings and limitations: With tofacitinib, both scalp clonality and the number of expanded CD8+ clones among the top 100 scalp clones went down significantly. Unlike mouse skin, where gammadelta T cells dominate, normal human skin contains resident alphabeta T cells that get sequenced too, which complicates analysis of the scalp TCR repertoire. Shared TCR sequences between patients were less evident than in mice, which may be partly attributable to HLA diversity in the patient population. Compared with normal scalp, lesional scalp, particularly in alopecia totalis/universalis, had higher clonality and more expanded CD8+ clones, which suggests antigenic drive. Because the treated cohort was small and had only one nonresponder, larger studies are needed to examine links between baseline CD8+ expansion and response. Many expanded lesional clones persisted in scalp and blood during tofacitinib treatment, which may partly explain relapse after stopping treatment.

Reading the label with the study, this specimen's time point is: roughly 24 weeks on oral tofacitinib. Sample treatment or condition, as interpreted from the label and publication: oral pan-JAK inhibitor, 5-10 mg twice daily. Lesional scalp punch biopsies and peripheral blood were collected from alopecia areata patients. After PBMCs were isolated by density centrifugation and stained for CD3, CD4 and CD8, a FACSAria was used to sort CD4+ and CD8+ T cells. Sequencing was performed on CD8+ T cells sorted from blood, taken at week 24, from a patient treated with tofacitinib. The sequence is built from TRBV4-3 and TRBJ1-1; 9 bases in the middle match TRBD1. The TCR comes from a human donor with alopecia areata. The nucleotides are TGCGCCAGCAGCCAGGGACAGGGAGCTTTTATGAACACTGAAGCTTTCTTT. This sequence encodes CASSQGQGAFMNTEAFF.